The rows below give T cell receptor beta chains drawn from one sample of a study of blood T cell repertoires in COVID-19. The table came from immunoSEQ multiplex PCR; TCRdb's copy has only in-frame clones and leaves some out. The data hold about 230,000 clones, with about nine tenths observed a single time. Material: peripheral blood. The source of these receptors is a man aged 45-60 years with COVID-19, enrolled during active disease. CDR3s include the opening cysteine and the closing phenylalanine or tryptophan. D genes are given only for firm matches. Expanded clones get a size class; other rows say once, few or many, or leave the size out.

v_call,d_call,clone_size,j_call,cdr3_aa,cdr3_nt
TRBV6-5,TRBD1,-,TRBJ2-7,CASSIGTGFNEQYF,TGTGCCAGCAGTATAGGGACAGGGTTCAACGAGCAGTACTTC
TRBV6-6,TRBD1,-,TRBJ1-1,CASRNPDRVPTEAFF,TGTGCCAGCAGAAACCCGGACAGGGTTCCAACTGAAGCTTTCTTT
TRBV7-8,-,-,TRBJ1-3,CASSLSTGTGNTIYF,TGTGCCAGCAGCTTGAGTACAGGGACTGGAAACACCATATATTTT
TRBV5-8,-,-,TRBJ2-5,CASSLGAVLETQYF,TGTGCCAGCAGCTTGGGTGCGGTGCTTGAGACCCAGTACTTC
TRBV7-6,TRBD2,few,TRBJ2-3,CASTSGGLAGASRSTDTQYF,TGTGCCAGCACCAGCGGCGGGCTAGCGGGGGCCTCCCGTTCCACAGATACGCAGTATTTT
TRBV3-1/TRBV3-2,-,-,TRBJ1-5,CASSQGGGNQPQHF,TGTGCCAGCAGCCAAGGCGGGGGCAATCAGCCCCAGCATTTT
TRBV3-1/TRBV3-2,TRBD1,-,TRBJ2-7,CASSPRQGTGALEQYF,TGTGCCAGCAGCCCCAGACAAGGGACAGGGGCACTCGAGCAGTACTTC
TRBV19,TRBD2,once,TRBJ2-7,CASTASGTSYEQYF,TGTGCCAGTACGGCTAGCGGGACCTCCTACGAGCAGTACTTC
TRBV28,TRBD1,-,TRBJ2-1,CASSTSGTGYNEQFF,TGTGCCAGCAGTACCTCCGGGACAGGGTACAATGAGCAGTTCTTC
TRBV27,-,-,TRBJ1-2,CASSQISGAGYGYTF,TGTGCCAGCAGTCAGATTTCAGGGGCGGGCTATGGCTACACCTTC
TRBV5-1,TRBD2,-,TRBJ2-1,CASSLGEAGGEQFF,TGCGCCAGCAGCTTGGGGGAGGCGGGAGGAGAGCAGTTCTTC
TRBV12-3/TRBV12-4,TRBD1,few,TRBJ1-1,CASSDREATEAFF,TGTGCCAGCAGCGACAGGGAGGCCACTGAAGCTTTCTTT
TRBV5-1,TRBD1,-,TRBJ2-2,CASSFMGQGRTGELFF,TGCGCCAGCAGCTTTATGGGACAGGGTAGAACCGGGGAGCTGTTTTTT
TRBV2,TRBD1,-,TRBJ2-5,CASRNRGFQETQYF,TGTGCCAGCAGGAACAGGGGGTTCCAAGAGACCCAGTACTTC
TRBV28,TRBD2,-,TRBJ2-1,CASSPTSGKGNEQFF,TGTGCCAGCAGCCCGACTAGCGGGAAAGGGAATGAGCAGTTCTTC
TRBV5-1,TRBD1,-,TRBJ2-1,CASSDGQDNEQFF,TGCGCCAGCAGCGATGGACAGGACAATGAGCAGTTCTTC
TRBV27,TRBD1,few,TRBJ1-5,CASRNAGGIDQPQHF,TGTGCCAGCAGAAACGCAGGGGGTATTGATCAGCCCCAGCATTTT
TRBV10-3,TRBD2,-,TRBJ2-2,CAISESVAGGTGELFF,TGTGCCATCAGTGAGTCGGTAGCGGGAGGGACCGGGGAGCTGTTTTTT
TRBV4-3,TRBD1,-,TRBJ2-5,CASSQAGTGGTQYF,TGCGCCAGCAGCCAAGCCGGGACAGGGGGGACCCAGTACTTC
TRBV2,-,-,TRBJ2-7,CATGPQGTYEQYF,TGTGCCACCGGGCCACAGGGTACGTACGAGCAGTACTTC
TRBV20-1,-,-,TRBJ2-7,CSASLLAGYEQYF,TGCAGTGCTAGTTTACTAGCTGGGTACGAGCAGTACTTC
TRBV29-1,TRBD1,-,TRBJ1-1,CSVRGTAEAFF,TGCAGCGTGAGAGGGACAGCTGAAGCTTTCTTT
TRBV7-2,TRBD2,-,TRBJ2-1,CASSPKRGGDNEQFF,TGTGCCAGCAGCCCTAAGCGGGGGGGTGACAATGAGCAGTTCTTC
TRBV2,TRBD2,once,TRBJ2-5,CASSDTSGLQETQYF,TGTGCCAGCAGTGATACTAGCGGCTTGCAAGAGACCCAGTACTTC
TRBV2,-,-,TRBJ2-7,CASRPLGVYEQYF,TGTGCCAGCAGGCCCCTAGGGGTTTACGAGCAGTACTTC
TRBV9,TRBD1,once,TRBJ2-7,CASSPGTGDYEQYF,TGTGCCAGCAGCCCCGGGACAGGGGACTACGAGCAGTACTTC
TRBV5-1,-,-,TRBJ1-5,CASSVTGGAQPQHF,TGCGCCAGCAGCGTAACAGGAGGGGCTCAGCCCCAGCATTTT
TRBV9,-,-,TRBJ1-1,CASSVAVRNTEAFF,TGTGCCAGCAGCGTAGCTGTCAGGAACACTGAAGCTTTCTTT
TRBV19,TRBD1,-,TRBJ2-3,CASNTDRGSTDTQYF,TGTGCCAGTAACACCGACAGGGGAAGCACAGATACGCAGTATTTT
TRBV19,TRBD2,-,TRBJ2-3,CASSNAGLDGTDTQYF,TGTGCCAGTAGTAACGCGGGACTAGATGGCACAGATACGCAGTATTTT
TRBV7-9,TRBD1,once,TRBJ2-5,CASREGQYQETQYF,TGTGCCAGCAGAGAGGGACAGTACCAAGAGACCCAGTACTTC
TRBV6-5,-,-,TRBJ2-3,CASRSLDTQYF,TGTGCCAGCAGGAGTCTGGATACGCAGTATTTT
TRBV10-1,-,-,TRBJ1-4,CASSPTGDEKLFF,TGCGCCAGCAGCCCGACGGGGGATGAAAAACTGTTTTTT
TRBV6-1,TRBD1,-,TRBJ2-7,CASSEVESFFGQGYFSEQYF,TGTGCCAGCAGTGAAGTAGAGTCGTTTTTTGGACAGGGGTACTTCAGCGAGCAGTACTTC
TRBV7-2,-,few,TRBJ1-4,CASSPGTQATNEKLFF,TGTGCCAGCAGCCCGGGGACTCAGGCAACTAATGAAAAACTGTTTTTT
TRBV6-5,-,-,TRBJ1-2,CASSLNLDNYGYGYTF,TGTGCCAGCAGTTTAAACTTGGACAACTATGGCTATGGCTACACCTTC
TRBV3-1/TRBV3-2,-,-,TRBJ1-6,CASSQTDRPPLHF,TGTGCCAGCAGCCAAACAGACAGGCCACCCCTCCACTTT
TRBV5-8,-,-,TRBJ2-3,CASSLGGLGRTDTQYF,TGTGCCAGCAGCTTGGGAGGGTTAGGGCGCACAGATACGCAGTATTTT
TRBV27,-,-,TRBJ1-6,CASAPQGLGNSPLHF,TGTGCCAGCGCGCCCCAGGGATTGGGTAATTCACCCCTCCACTTT
TRBV2,-,-,TRBJ1-1,CASRTEGRGEAFF,TGTGCCAGCCGGACAGAGGGAAGAGGGGAAGCTTTCTTT
TRBV28,-,-,TRBJ1-5,CASSLGMRAYSSNQPQHF,TGTGCCAGCAGTTTAGGGATGCGGGCATACTCTAGCAATCAGCCCCAGCATTTT
TRBV6-5,TRBD2,-,TRBJ2-1,CASSYRSGLAFNEQFF,TGTGCCAGCAGTTACAGGTCGGGACTAGCATTCAACGAGCAGTTCTTC
TRBV5-1,-,medium-sized,TRBJ2-7,CASIPQPTGSYEQYF,TGCGCCAGCATCCCCCAGCCGACGGGTTCCTACGAGCAGTACTTC
TRBV18,-,once,TRBJ2-7,CASSPPTEAYEQYF,TGTGCCAGCTCACCACCGACGGAGGCCTACGAGCAGTACTTC
TRBV12-3/TRBV12-4,TRBD2,-,TRBJ2-1,CASSFGGRAFRIF,TGTGCCAGCAGTTTTGGCGGGAGGGCCTTTCGGATCTTC
TRBV19,TRBD2,-,TRBJ2-1,CASSSSGRAHEQFF,TGTGCCAGTAGTTCTAGCGGGAGGGCCCATGAGCAGTTCTTC
TRBV7-8,-,-,TRBJ1-5,CASSLGASFNQPQHF,TGTGCCAGCAGTCTAGGGGCAAGCTTCAATCAGCCCCAGCATTTT
TRBV2,TRBD2,-,TRBJ2-7,CASSPEASGFYEQYF,TGTGCCAGCAGCCCGGAGGCTAGCGGCTTCTACGAGCAGTACTTC
TRBV24-1,TRBD1,once,TRBJ2-5,CATSEPGQGLETQYF,TGTGCCACCAGTGAACCGGGACAGGGGTTAGAGACCCAGTACTTC
TRBV29-1,-,-,TRBJ1-1,CSVPDSPNTEAFF,TGCAGCGTTCCCGACAGTCCAAACACTGAAGCTTTCTTT
TRBV7-3,TRBD1,-,TRBJ1-2,CASSPQPDGTGSGYTF,TGTGCCAGCAGCCCTCAGCCAGATGGGACAGGGAGCGGCTACACCTTC
TRBV18,-,-,TRBJ1-4,CASSPLDSRNEKLFF,TGTGCCAGCTCGCCACTGGACAGTAGAAATGAAAAACTGTTTTTT
TRBV6-5,-,-,TRBJ1-3,CASSYMGSSGNTIYF,TGTGCCAGCAGTTACATGGGGAGCTCTGGAAACACCATATATTTT
TRBV5-1,TRBD1,-,TRBJ1-4,CASSLGGTATNEKLFF,TGCGCCAGCAGCTTGGGCGGGACAGCGACTAATGAAAAACTGTTTTTT
TRBV3-1/TRBV3-2,-,-,TRBJ2-1,CASSQEGRGAYNEQFF,TGTGCCAGCAGCCAAGAGGGCAGGGGGGCCTACAATGAGCAGTTCTTC
TRBV29-1,-,-,TRBJ2-3,CSVGTSDTQYF,TGCAGCGTTGGAACATCGGATACGCAGTATTTT
TRBV5-4,TRBD1,-,TRBJ2-6,CASSLGQGRTGANVLTF,TGTGCCAGCAGCCTGGGACAGGGGAGGACTGGGGCCAACGTCCTGACTTTC
TRBV3-1/TRBV3-2,TRBD1,-,TRBJ1-1,CASSRQGANTEAFF,TGTGCCAGCAGTCGACAGGGGGCGAACACTGAAGCTTTCTTT
TRBV7-6,TRBD1,-,TRBJ2-7,CASSQRTGGGEQYF,TGTGCCAGCAGCCAACGAACAGGGGGCGGAGAGCAGTACTTC
TRBV28,TRBD1,-,TRBJ1-5,CASSEPGGFSNQPQHF,TGTGCCAGCAGTGAACCAGGGGGATTTAGCAATCAGCCCCAGCATTTT